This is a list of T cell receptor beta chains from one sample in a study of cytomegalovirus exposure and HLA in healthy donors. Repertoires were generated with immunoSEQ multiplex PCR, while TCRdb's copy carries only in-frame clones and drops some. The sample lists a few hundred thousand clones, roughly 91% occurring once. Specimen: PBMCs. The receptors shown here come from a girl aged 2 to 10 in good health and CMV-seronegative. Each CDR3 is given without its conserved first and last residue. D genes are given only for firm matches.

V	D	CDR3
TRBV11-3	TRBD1	ASSHTGGSPLH
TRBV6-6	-	ASTSETNTGELF
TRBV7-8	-	ASSSGRDSARGDTQY
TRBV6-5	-	ASSYSSRGHYGYT
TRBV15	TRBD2	ATSSWGERDFYNEQF
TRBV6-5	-	ASSLGGGGNTIY
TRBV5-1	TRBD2	ASSLLGRADETQY
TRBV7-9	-	ASSFWYTYEQY
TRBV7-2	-	ASSLSGIPNQPQH
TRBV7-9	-	SSSLVAHVRNTEAF
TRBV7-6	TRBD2	ASSFPRLDTSGRARSYNEQF
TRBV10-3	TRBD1	AISRQGAYEQY
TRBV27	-	ATSHGGTYEQY
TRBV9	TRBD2	ASSVVAGGNNEQF
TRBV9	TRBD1	ASSAGQGTDTQY
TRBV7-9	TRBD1	ASSRVGEIWDSDFHEQY
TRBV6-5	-	ASSYTRTDLLTEAF
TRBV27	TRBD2	ASSPPQLAGGVYEQY
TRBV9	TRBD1	ASSAHPGTGTRSTEAF
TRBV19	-	ASSMPLQDAGNTIY
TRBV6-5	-	ASGTTGIGTTEAF
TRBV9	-	ASSPEFGGATGELF
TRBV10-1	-	ASSESASWSRTEAF
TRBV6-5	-	ASSYGYGGNYEQF
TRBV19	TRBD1	ASSIRPSRTGSHNQPQH
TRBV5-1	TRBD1	ASSLDPSGAGGSGYT
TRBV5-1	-	ASSLAQSYNEQF
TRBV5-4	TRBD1	ASSDSRDRGPGELF
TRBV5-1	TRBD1	ASSPWGPNRGQGDTGELF
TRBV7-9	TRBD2	SSSSPAGGPSYNEQF
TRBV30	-	AWSTAIPGGYGYT
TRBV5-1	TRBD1	ASSLGTGAYEKLF
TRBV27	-	ASSSRQQKTEAF
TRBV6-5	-	ASSSGQINQPQH
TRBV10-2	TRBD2	ASELGGKGGTQY
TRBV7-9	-	ASSLAGSGITDTQY
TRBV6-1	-	ASSARVTYEQY
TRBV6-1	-	ASIATGYEQF
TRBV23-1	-	ASSQPYPAGPDYESYNSPLH
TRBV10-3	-	AISETPWTDTLSNQPQH
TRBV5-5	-	ASSLRTEYEQY
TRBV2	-	ASRRELNTEAF
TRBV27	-	ASSRSGANTGELF
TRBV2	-	ASSEAGFLDSDQPQH
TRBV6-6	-	ASSLRESLEQY